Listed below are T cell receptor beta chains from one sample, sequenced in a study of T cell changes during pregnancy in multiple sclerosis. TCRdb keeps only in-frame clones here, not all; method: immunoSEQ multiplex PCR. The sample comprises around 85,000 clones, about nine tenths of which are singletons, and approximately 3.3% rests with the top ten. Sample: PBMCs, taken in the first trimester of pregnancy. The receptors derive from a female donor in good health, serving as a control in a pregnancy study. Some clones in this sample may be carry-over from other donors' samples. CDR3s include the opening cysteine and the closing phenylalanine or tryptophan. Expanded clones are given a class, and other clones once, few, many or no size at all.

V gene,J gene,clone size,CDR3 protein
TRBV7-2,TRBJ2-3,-,CASSLKHRGYDTDTQYF
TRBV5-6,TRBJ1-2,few,CASSPGGGGGYTF
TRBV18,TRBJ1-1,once,CASSEQGAPTEAFF
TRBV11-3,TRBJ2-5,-,CASSLGGGQETQYF
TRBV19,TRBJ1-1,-,CASISREAGTEAFF
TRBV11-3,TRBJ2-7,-,CASSLAGRGSKDYEQYF
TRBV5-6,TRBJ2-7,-,CASSLDPADPTYEQYF
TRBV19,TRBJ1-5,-,CASSVGRSNQPQHF
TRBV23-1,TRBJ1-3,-,CASSLRSGNTIYF
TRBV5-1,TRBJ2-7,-,CASSLAGSYEQYF
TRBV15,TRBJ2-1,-,CATSTEIVSGAQDNEQFF
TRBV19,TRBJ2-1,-,CASSILAGVRNEQFF
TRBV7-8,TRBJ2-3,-,CASSEEGLAGVRDTQYF
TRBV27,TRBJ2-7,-,CARPQGVTYEQYF
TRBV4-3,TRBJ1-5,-,CASSQDFKQNQPQHF